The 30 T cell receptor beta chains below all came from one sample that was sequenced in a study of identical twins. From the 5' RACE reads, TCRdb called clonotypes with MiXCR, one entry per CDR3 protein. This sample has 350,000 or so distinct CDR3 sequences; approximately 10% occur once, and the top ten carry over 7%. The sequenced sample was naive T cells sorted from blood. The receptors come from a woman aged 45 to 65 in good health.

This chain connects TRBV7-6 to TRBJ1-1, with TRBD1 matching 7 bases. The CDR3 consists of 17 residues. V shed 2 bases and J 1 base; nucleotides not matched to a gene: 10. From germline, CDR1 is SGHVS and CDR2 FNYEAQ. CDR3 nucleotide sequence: TGTGCCAGCAGCTTATCCTCTAGAGGGACAGCGAACACTGAAGCTTTCTTT. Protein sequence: CASSLSSRGTANTEAFF.

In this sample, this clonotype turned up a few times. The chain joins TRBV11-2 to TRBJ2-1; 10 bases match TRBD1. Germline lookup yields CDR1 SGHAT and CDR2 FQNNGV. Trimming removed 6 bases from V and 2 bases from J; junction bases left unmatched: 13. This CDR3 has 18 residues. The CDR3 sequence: CASRTLRGTGDTYNEQFF. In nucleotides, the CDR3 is TGTGCCAGCAGAACTCTTAGGGGGACAGGGGATACCTACAATGAGCAGTTCTTC.

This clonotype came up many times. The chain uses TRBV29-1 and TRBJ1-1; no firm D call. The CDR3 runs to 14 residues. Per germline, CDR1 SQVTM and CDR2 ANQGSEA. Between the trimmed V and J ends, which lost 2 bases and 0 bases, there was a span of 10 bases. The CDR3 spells CSVEIGRLNTEAFF. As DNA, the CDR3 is TGCAGCGTTGAAATTGGCAGGTTGAACACTGAAGCTTTCTTT.

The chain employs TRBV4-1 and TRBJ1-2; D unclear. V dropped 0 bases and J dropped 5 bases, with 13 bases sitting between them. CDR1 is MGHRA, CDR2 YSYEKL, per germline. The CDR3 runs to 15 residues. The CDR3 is CASSQDREGRYGYTF. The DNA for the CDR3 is TGCGCCAGCAGCCAAGATCGAGAAGGGCGGTATGGCTACACCTTC.

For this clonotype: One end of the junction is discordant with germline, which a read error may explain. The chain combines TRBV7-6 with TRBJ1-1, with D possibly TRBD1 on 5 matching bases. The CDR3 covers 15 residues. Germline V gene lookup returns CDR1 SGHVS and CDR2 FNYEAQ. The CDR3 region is CASSSSPGWGTEVFF. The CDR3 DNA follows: TGTGCCAGCAGCTCGTCCCCCGGGTGGGGCACTGAAGTTTTCTTT. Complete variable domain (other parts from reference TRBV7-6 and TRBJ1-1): GAGVSQSPRYKVTKRGQDVALRCDPISGHVSLYWYRQALGQGPEFLTYFNYEAQQDKSGLPNDRFSAERPEGSISTLTIQRTEQRDSAMYRCASSSSPGWGTEVFFGQGTRLTVV.

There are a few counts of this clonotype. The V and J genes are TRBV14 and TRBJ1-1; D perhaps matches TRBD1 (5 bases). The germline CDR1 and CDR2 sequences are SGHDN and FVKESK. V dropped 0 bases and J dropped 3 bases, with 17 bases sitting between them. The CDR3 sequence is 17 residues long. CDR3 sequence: CASSQELGGAYDTEAFF. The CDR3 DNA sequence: TGTGCCAGCAGCCAAGAATTGGGGGGAGCTTACGACACTGAAGCTTTCTTT.

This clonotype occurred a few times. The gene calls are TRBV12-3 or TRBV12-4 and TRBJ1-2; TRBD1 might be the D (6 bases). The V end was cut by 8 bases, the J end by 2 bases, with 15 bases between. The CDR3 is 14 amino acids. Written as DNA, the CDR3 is TGTGCCAGCCGGGGGCAGGGACCCAACTATGGCTACACCTTC. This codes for CASRGQGPNYGYTF.

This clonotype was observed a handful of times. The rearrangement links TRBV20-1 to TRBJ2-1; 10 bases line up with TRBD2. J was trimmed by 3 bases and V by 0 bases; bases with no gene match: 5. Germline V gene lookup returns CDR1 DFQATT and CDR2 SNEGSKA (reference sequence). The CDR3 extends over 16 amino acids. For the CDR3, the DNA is TGCAGTGCTAGAGATCTAGCGGGAGTTAGCTACAATGAGCAGTTCTTC. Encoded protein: CSARDLAGVSYNEQFF.

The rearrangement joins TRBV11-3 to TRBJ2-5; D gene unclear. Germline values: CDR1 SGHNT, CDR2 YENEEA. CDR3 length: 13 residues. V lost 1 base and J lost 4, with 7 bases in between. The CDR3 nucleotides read TGTGCCAGCAGCTTAGTAGTGATAGAGACCCAGTACTTC. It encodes CASSLVVIETQYF.

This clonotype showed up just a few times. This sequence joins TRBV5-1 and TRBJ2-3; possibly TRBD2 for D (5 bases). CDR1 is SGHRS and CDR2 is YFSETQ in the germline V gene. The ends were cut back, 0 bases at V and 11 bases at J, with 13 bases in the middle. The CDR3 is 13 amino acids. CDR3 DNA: TGCGCCAGCAGCTTGGTTCGGGGATCGGGGCAGTATTTT. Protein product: CASSLVRGSGQYF.

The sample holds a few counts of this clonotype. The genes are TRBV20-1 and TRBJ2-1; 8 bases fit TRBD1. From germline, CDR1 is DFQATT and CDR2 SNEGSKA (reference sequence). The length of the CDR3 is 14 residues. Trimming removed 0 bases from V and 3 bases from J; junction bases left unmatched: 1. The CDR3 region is CSARETGDYNEQFF. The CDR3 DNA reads TGCAGTGCTAGAGAGACAGGGGACTACAATGAGCAGTTCTTC.

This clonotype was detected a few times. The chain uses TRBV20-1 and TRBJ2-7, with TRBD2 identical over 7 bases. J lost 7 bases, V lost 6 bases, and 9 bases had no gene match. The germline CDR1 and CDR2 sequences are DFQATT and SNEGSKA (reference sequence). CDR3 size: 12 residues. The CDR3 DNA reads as TGCAGTGCGCAGCGGGAAGGGTGGGAGCAGTACGTC. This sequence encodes CSAQREGWEQYV.

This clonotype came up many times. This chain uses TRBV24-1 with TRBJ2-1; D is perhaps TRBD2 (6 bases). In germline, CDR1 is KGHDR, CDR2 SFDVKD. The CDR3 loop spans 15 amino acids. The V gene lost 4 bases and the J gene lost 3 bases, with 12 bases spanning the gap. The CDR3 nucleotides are TGTGCCACCAGTGAGGCGGGACCCCGCTACAATGAGCAGTTCTTC. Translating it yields CATSEAGPRYNEQFF.

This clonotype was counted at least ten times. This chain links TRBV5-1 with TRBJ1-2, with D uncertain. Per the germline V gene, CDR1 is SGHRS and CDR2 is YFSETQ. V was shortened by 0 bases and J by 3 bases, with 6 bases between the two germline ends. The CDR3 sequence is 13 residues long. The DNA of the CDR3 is TGCGCCAGCAGCTTGGCCGTAGACTATGGCTACACCTTC. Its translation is CASSLAVDYGYTF.

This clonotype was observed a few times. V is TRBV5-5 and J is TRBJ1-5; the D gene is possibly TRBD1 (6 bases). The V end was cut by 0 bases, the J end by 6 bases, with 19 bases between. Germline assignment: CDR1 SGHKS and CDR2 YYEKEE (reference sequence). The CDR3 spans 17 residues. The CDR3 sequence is CASSLAAGEPPSQPQHF. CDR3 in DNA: TGTGCCAGCAGCTTGGCGGCAGGGGAACCTCCAAGTCAGCCCCAGCATTTT.

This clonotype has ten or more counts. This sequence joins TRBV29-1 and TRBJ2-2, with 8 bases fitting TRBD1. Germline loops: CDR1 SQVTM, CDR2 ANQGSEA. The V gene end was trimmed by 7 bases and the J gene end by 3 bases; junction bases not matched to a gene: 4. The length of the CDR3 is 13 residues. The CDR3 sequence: CSGDRGDTGELFF. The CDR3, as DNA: TGCAGCGGTGACAGGGGTGACACCGGGGAGCTGTTTTTT.

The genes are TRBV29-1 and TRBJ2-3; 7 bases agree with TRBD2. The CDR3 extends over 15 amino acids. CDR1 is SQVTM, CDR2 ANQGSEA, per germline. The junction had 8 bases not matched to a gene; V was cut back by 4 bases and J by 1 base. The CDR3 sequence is CSVVGGVVRTDTQYF. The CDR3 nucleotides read TGCAGCGTTGTGGGGGGGGTTGTTCGCACAGATACGCAGTATTTT.

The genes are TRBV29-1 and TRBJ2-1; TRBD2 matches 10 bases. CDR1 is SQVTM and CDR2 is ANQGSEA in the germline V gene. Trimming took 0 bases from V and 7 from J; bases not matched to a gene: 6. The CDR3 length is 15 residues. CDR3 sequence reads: CSVEDLAGEINEQFF. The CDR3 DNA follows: TGCAGCGTTGAAGATCTAGCGGGAGAGATAAATGAGCAGTTCTTC.

The CDR3 region has the DNA TGCGCCAGCAGAGCAGGGGGCGCGAGCACAGATACGCAGTATTTT. Translation: CASRAGGASTDTQYF. The chain employs TRBV5-1 and TRBJ2-3; TRBD1 matches 8 bases. Germline V gives CDR1 SGHRS, CDR2 YFSETQ. This CDR3 has 15 residues. V trimming: 5 bases; J trimming: 0 bases; junction bases outside the gene matches: 5.

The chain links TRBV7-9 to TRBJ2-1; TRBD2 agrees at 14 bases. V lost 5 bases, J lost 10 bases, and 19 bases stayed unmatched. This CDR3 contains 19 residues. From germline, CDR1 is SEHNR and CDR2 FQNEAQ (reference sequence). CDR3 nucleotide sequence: TGTGCCAGCAGCCCGCCCATCGGGACTAGCGGGAGCGTTATAGGCGAGCAGTTCTTC. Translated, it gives CASSPPIGTSGSVIGEQFF.

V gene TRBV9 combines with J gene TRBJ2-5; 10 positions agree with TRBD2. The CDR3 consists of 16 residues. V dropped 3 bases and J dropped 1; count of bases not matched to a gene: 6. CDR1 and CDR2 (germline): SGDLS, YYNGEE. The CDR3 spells CASSADSGRSQETQYF. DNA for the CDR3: TGTGCCAGCAGCGCCGATAGCGGGAGGTCCCAAGAGACCCAGTACTTC.

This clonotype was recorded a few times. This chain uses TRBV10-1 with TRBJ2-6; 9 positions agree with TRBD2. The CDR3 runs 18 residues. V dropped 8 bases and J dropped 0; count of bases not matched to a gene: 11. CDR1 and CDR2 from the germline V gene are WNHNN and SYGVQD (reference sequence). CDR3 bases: TGCGCCAGCTCTCGCGGGAGGGACCTTGGCTCTGGGGCCAACGTCCTGACTTTC. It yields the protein CASSRGRDLGSGANVLTF.

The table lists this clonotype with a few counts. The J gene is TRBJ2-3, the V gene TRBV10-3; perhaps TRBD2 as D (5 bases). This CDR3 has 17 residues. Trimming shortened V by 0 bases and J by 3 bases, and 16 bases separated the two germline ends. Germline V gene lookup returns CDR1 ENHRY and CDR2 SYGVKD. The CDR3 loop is CAISESTEAYLTDTQYF. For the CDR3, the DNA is TGTGCCATCAGTGAGTCAACGGAGGCATATTTAACAGATACGCAGTATTTT.

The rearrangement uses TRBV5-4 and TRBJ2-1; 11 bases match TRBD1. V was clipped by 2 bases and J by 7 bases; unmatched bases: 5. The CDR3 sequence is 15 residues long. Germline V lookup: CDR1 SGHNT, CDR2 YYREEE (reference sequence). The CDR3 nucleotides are TGTGCCAGCAGCTTCTGGGACAGGGGGTTTAATGAGCAGTTCTTC. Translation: CASSFWDRGFNEQFF.

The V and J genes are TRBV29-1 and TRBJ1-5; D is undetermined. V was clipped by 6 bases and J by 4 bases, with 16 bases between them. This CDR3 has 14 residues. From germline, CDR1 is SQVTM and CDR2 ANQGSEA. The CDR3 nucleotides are TGCAGCGTGAAGGAGGGCGCCGTGAATCAGCCCCAGCATTTT. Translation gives CSVKEGAVNQPQHF.

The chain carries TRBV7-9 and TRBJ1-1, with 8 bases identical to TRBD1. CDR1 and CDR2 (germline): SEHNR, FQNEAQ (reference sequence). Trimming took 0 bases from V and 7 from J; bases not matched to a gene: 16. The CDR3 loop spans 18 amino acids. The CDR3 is CASSLARGTGDLSGEAFF. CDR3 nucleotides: TGTGCCAGCAGCTTAGCGCGGGGGACAGGAGACTTATCGGGTGAAGCTTTCTTT.

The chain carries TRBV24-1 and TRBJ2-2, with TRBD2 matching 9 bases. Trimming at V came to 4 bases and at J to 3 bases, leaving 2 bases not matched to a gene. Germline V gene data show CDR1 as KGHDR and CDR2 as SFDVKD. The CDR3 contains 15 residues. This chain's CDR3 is CATSDLAGHTGELFF. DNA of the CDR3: TGTGCCACCAGTGACCTAGCGGGGCACACCGGGGAGCTGTTTTTT.

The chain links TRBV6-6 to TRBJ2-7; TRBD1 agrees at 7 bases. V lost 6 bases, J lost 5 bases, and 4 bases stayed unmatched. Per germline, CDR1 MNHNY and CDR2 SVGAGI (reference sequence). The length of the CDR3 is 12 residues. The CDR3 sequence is CASSYDRDEQYV. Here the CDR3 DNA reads TGTGCCAGCAGCTACGACAGGGACGAGCAGTACGTC.

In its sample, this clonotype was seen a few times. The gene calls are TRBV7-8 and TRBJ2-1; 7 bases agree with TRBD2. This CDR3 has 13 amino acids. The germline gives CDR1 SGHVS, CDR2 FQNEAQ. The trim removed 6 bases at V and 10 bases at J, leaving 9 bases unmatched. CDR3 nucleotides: TGTGCCAGCAGACGTAGGTGGGACTACGAGCAGTTCTTC. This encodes CASRRRWDYEQFF.

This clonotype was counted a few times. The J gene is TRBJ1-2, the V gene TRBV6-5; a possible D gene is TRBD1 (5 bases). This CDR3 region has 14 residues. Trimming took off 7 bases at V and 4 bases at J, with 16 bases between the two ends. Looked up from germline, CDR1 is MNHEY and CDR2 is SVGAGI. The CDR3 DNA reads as TGTGCCAGCAAGTTGGGCAGGGAGGGCTATGGCTACACCTTC. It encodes CASKLGREGYGYTF.